The 24 T cell receptor beta chains listed next were all sequenced from one sample in a study of T-cell memory formation after mild COVID-19. TCRdb used MiXCR to reprocess the 5' RACE reads, holding one entry per CDR3 protein. The sample records 470,000 or so distinct CDR3 sequences, 20% being singletons. Sequences were obtained from PBMCs or a T cell subset sorted from them (not recorded which). The receptor set was obtained from an adult woman who had mild COVID-19 (a few samples of this study predate the infection). Cell type and time point are not known.

This clonotype was found many times. The genes are TRBV12-3 or TRBV12-4 and TRBJ1-5; D unclear. V was cut by 3 bases and J by 2 bases, with 11 bases left in between. There are 15 residues in the CDR3. The CDR3 coding sequence is TGTGCCAGCAGTTTGTCCGGTGGAGGCAATCAGCCCCAGCATTTT. This gives the protein CASSLSGGGNQPQHF.

This chain links TRBV9 with TRBJ2-5; D possibly corresponds to TRBD2 (6 bases). Looked up from germline, CDR1 is SGDLS and CDR2 is YYNGEE. Trimming removed 0 bases at V and 5 bases at J, with 17 bases between. CDR3 length equals 16 residues. The CDR3 coding sequence is TGTGCCAGCAGCGTAGGGCGGACACAACGGGGGGAGACCCAGTACTTC. This encodes CASSVGRTQRGETQYF. The whole variable domain, filled in from reference TRBV9 and TRBJ2-5, reads DSGVTQTPKHLITATGQRVTLRCSPRSGDLSVYWYQQSLDQGLQFLIQYYNGEERAKGNILERFSAQQFPDLHSELNLSSLELGDSALYFCASSVGRTQRGETQYFGPGTRLLVL.

The V gene is TRBV7-3, the J gene TRBJ2-1; weak D call: TRBD2 (7 bases). This CDR3 region has 15 residues. CDR1 SGHTA and CDR2 FQGTGA come from the germline V gene. Trimming cost V 8 bases and J 8 bases, with 22 bases left between them. The CDR3 nucleotides read TGTGCCAGCCGGGGGGCTAGCGGTCCTATGGATGAGCAGTTCTTC. It specifies CASRGASGPMDEQFF.

The rearrangement uses TRBV20-1 and TRBJ2-7, with D possibly TRBD1 on 5 matching bases. The germline gives CDR1 DFQATT, CDR2 SNEGSKA (reference sequence). This CDR3 region has 17 residues. The V end lost 6 bases, the J end lost 2 bases, and 26 bases lay between the germline ends. The CDR3 spells CSAPSQQPPDIAYEQYF. The CDR3 nucleotides read TGCAGTGCCCCATCCCAACAGCCGCCGGACATAGCCTACGAGCAGTACTTC.

The CDR3 sequence is CASTEGRQRNQPQHF. DNA of the CDR3: TGTGCCAGCACCGAAGGGAGACAGAGAAATCAGCCCCAGCATTTT. The chain couples TRBV2 to TRBJ1-5, with TRBD1 as a possible D gene (5 bases). The CDR3 covers 15 residues. V shed 7 bases and J shed 4 bases, with 17 bases lying between them. Germline assignment: CDR1 SNHLY and CDR2 FYNNEI. The full variable domain, its missing parts supplied by reference TRBV2 and TRBJ1-5, is EPEVTQTPSHQVTQMGQEVILRCVPISNHLYFYWYRQILGQKVEFLVSFYNNEISEKSEIFDDQFSVERPDGSNFTLKIRSTKLEDSAMYFCASTEGRQRNQPQHFGDGTRLSIL.

This chain uses TRBV24-1 with TRBJ2-3; 9 bases agree with TRBD1. The CDR3 contains 16 residues. The germline V gene encodes CDR1 KGHDR and CDR2 SFDVKD. V shed 2 bases, J shed 2 bases, and the junction held 4 bases outside the gene matches. CDR3 loop: CATSDWTGEITDTQYF. The CDR3, as DNA: TGTGCCACCAGTGATTGGACAGGGGAGATCACAGATACGCAGTATTTT.

The chain uses TRBV30 and TRBJ1-6, with D uncertain. This CDR3 has 17 amino acids. Germline CDR1 GTSNPN, CDR2 SVGIG (reference sequence). V lost 0 bases and J 4 bases, leaving 16 bases between the germline ends. The CDR3 bases are TGTGCCTGGAGTGTACCCCAACCGGCACGGTATAATTCACCCCTCCACTTT. It translates to CAWSVPQPARYNSPLHF.

This clonotype was found a few times. The chain employs TRBV6-5 and TRBJ1-1; unclear D gene. Germline CDR1 and CDR2: MNHEY and SVGAGI. The CDR3 loop spans 13 amino acids. The V end lost 6 bases, the J end lost 0 bases, and 8 bases lay between the germline ends. The CDR3 DNA follows: TGTGCCAGCAGGGCGTTGTTGAACACTGAAGCTTTCTTT. This codes for CASRALLNTEAFF.

There are many counts of this clonotype. This sequence joins TRBV6-1 and TRBJ2-2; D is ambiguous. The CDR3 extends over 15 amino acids. V lost 2 bases, J lost 6 bases, and 13 bases lay in between. Germline V gene data show CDR1 as MNHNS and CDR2 as SASEGT. The DNA of the CDR3 is TGTGCCAGCAGTGAAACCTCTGGGGAATCCGGGGAGCTGTTTTTT. This encodes CASSETSGESGELFF.

The chain has TRBV9 and TRBJ2-3; TRBD2 agrees at 9 bases. Per the germline V gene, CDR1 is SGDLS and CDR2 is YYNGEE. V shed 3 bases and J 3 bases; nucleotides not matched to a gene: 8. There are 16 residues in the CDR3. This CDR3 reads CASSGIAGVGTDTQYF. DNA of the CDR3: TGTGCCAGCAGCGGGATAGCGGGGGTGGGGACAGATACGCAGTATTTT.

This clonotype was seen a handful of times. The V and J genes are TRBV11-2 and TRBJ1-3; no clear D gene. The CDR3 runs 16 residues. V was clipped by 1 base and J by 0 bases, with 10 bases between them. CDR1 and CDR2 from the germline V gene are SGHAT and FQNNGV. The CDR3 region is CASSLVRGPSGNTIYF. For the CDR3, the DNA is TGTGCCAGCAGCTTAGTTCGTGGACCCTCTGGAAACACCATATATTTT.

This clonotype was seen more than once but under ten times. The chain uses TRBV12-3 or TRBV12-4 and TRBJ2-1; the D is unclear. V shed 1 base and J shed 4 bases, with 14 bases lying between them. This CDR3 region has 16 residues. The CDR3 nucleotides read TGTGCCAGCAGTTTAGACCCACTGGCGGAGTACAATGAGCAGTTCTTC. Translation: CASSLDPLAEYNEQFF.

The CDR3 sequence: CASTRRGPRDTQYF. CDR3 nucleotides: TGTGCCAGCACCCGGCGGGGTCCGCGAGATACGCAGTATTTT. The gene calls are TRBV13 and TRBJ2-3, with D possibly matching TRBD2 (6 bases). The CDR3 contains 14 residues. Germline CDR1 PRHDT, CDR2 FYEKMQ (reference sequence). Between the trimmed V and J ends, which lost 7 bases and 5 bases, there was a span of 16 bases.

J is TRBJ1-2 and V is TRBV15; no reliable D call. Trimming took off 2 bases at V and 2 bases at J, with 12 bases between the two ends. This CDR3 spans 15 amino acids. Germline assignment: CDR1 LNHNV and CDR2 YYDKDF (reference sequence). The CDR3 spells CATSRLDISNYGYTF. CDR3 nucleotides: TGTGCCACCAGCAGATTAGACATCTCAAACTATGGCTACACCTTC.

On this clonotype: Germline and junction disagree at one end, which may indicate a read error. The chain carries TRBV7-8 and TRBJ2-7, with TRBD2 as a possible D gene (5 bases). CDR3 size: 14 residues. CDR1 SGHVS and CDR2 FQNEAQ come from the germline V gene. CDR3 amino acids: CDSSPAGRRREQYF. The CDR3 DNA reads TGTGACAGCAGCCCTGCGGGCAGGAGGCGGGAGCAGTACTTC.

J is TRBJ1-6 and V is TRBV27; no reliable D call. Germline loops: CDR1 MNHEY, CDR2 SMNVEV (reference sequence). The CDR3 has 15 amino acids. V was pared by 2 bases and J by 9 bases, with 14 bases between. CDR3 region: CASSLVAAPGSPLHF. The CDR3 DNA sequence: TGTGCCAGCAGTTTAGTGGCCGCGCCGGGTTCACCCCTCCACTTT.

This sequence joins TRBV25-1 and TRBJ1-1; the D is unclear. Between the trimmed V and J ends, which lost 3 bases and 1 base, there was a span of 9 bases. CDR1 MGHDK and CDR2 SYGVNS come from the germline V gene. The CDR3 is 14 residues long. CDR3 bases: TGTGCCAGCAGTGATGGCGGTCCGAACACTGAAGCTTTCTTT. Translation: CASSDGGPNTEAFF.

V is TRBV5-4 and J is TRBJ2-1, with D uncertain. V was pared by 0 bases and J by 6 bases, with 10 bases between. Germline V CDR1 and CDR2: SGHNT, YYREEE (reference sequence). This CDR3 region has 14 residues. The CDR3 here is CASSLDPGSNEQFF. CDR3 in DNA: TGTGCCAGCAGCTTGGATCCAGGAAGCAATGAGCAGTTCTTC. The whole variable domain, remainder taken from reference TRBV5-4 and TRBJ2-1, is ETGVTQSPTHLIKTRGQQVTLRCSSQSGHNTVSWYQQALGQGPQFIFQYYREEENGRGNFPPRFSGLQFPNYSSELNVNALELDDSALYLCASSLDPGSNEQFFGPGTRLTVL.

The V and J genes are TRBV15 and TRBJ2-3, with D possibly being TRBD1 or TRBD2 (5 bases each). Germline CDR1 LNHNV, CDR2 YYDKDF (reference sequence). The germline V and J ends were trimmed by 0 bases and 7 bases, with 20 bases remaining between them. CDR3 size: 17 residues. The CDR3 DNA follows: TGTGCCACCAGCAGAGATGGGGGAGCCGCCAGCCCTTATACGCAGTATTTT. It is translated as CATSRDGGAASPYTQYF.

This clonotype was counted ten times or more. The chain uses TRBV5-1 and TRBJ2-7; D remains unclear. V lost 9 bases, J lost 5 bases, and 3 bases lay in between. Germline V gene data show CDR1 as SGHRS and CDR2 as YFSETQ. The CDR3 has 8 amino acids. CDR3 sequence: CAIHEQYF. In nucleotides, the CDR3 is TGCGCCATCCACGAGCAGTACTTC.

This clonotype was recorded at least ten times. J is TRBJ1-1 and V is TRBV6-5; tentative D call: TRBD1 (5 bases). The CDR3 runs 16 residues. The ends were cut back, 6 bases at V and 1 base at J, with 18 bases in the middle. Germline CDR1 MNHEY, CDR2 SVGAGI. CDR3 protein: CASRINPGRPNTEAFF. CDR3 coding DNA: TGTGCCAGCAGAATAAACCCGGGACGGCCGAACACTGAAGCTTTCTTT.

This clonotype was seen more than once but under ten times. The chain joins TRBV20-1 to TRBJ2-7; no clear D. The germline V and J ends were trimmed by 1 base and 4 bases, with 11 bases remaining between them. The CDR3 runs to 13 residues. Germline lookup yields CDR1 DFQATT and CDR2 SNEGSKA (reference sequence). The CDR3 sequence: CSARAAGNYEQYF. The CDR3 bases are TGCAGTGCTAGAGCTGCCGGAAATTACGAGCAGTACTTC.

There are a few counts of this clonotype. This chain links TRBV18 with TRBJ2-7; unclear D gene. The CDR3 is made up of 13 amino acids. CDR1 and CDR2 from the germline V gene are KGHSH and LQKENI. With 2 bases removed from V and 4 bases from J, the gap between germline ends came to 9 bases. Written as DNA, the CDR3 is TGTGCCAGCTCACCAAGCAGAGGTTACGAGCAGTACTTC. It specifies CASSPSRGYEQYF.

This clonotype has more than one count but fewer than ten. The rearrangement joins TRBV4-1 to TRBJ1-2, with D possibly matching TRBD1 (6 bases). CDR3 size: 16 residues. V lost 0 bases and J 8 bases, leaving 19 bases between the germline ends. Germline V lookup: CDR1 MGHRA, CDR2 YSYEKL. For the CDR3, the DNA is TGCGCCAGCAGCCAAGAACCACAGGGAAGGGCGAGGGGCTACACCTTC. Residues: CASSQEPQGRARGYTF.